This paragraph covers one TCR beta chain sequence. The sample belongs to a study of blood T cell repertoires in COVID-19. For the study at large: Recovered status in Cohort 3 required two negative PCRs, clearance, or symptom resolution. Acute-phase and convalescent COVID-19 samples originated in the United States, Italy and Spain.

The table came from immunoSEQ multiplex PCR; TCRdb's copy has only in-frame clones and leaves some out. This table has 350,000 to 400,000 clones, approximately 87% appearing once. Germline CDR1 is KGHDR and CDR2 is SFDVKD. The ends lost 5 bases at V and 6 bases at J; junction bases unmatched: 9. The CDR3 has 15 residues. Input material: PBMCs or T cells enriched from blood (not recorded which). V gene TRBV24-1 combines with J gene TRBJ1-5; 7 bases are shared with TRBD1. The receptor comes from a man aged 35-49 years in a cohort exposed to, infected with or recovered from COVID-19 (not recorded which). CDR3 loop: CATSAGRQGLQPQHF. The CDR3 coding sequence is TGTGCCACCAGTGCGGGAAGACAGGGACTTCAGCCCCAGCATTTT.